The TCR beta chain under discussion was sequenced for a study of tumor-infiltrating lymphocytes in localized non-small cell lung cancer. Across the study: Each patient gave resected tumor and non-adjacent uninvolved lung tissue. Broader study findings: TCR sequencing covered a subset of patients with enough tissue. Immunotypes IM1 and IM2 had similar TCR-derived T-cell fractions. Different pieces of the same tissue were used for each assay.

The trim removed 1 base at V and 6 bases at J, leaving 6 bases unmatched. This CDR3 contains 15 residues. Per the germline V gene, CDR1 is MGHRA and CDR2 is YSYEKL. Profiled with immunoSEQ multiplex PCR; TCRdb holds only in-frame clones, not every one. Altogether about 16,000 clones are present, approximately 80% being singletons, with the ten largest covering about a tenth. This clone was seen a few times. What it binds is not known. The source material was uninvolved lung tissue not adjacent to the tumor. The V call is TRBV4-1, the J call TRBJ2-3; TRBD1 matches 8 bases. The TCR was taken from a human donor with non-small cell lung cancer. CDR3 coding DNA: TGCGCCAGCAGCCAAGGTTCTCAGGGGGCTGATACGCAGTATTTT. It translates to CASSQGSQGADTQYF.